This T cell receptor (beta chain) was profiled in a study of T cells in Graves' hyperthyroidism and ophthalmopathy. Germline loops: CDR1 MNHEY, CDR2 SVGAGI. The CDR3 covers 15 residues. Trimming cost V 0 bases and J 0 bases, with 8 bases left between them. Amplified TCR beta CDR3 regions derived from RNA transcripts. During a first-round RT-PCR of the TCR CDR3, the HTBI primer set was used. MiXCR, applied by TCRdb to the multiplex PCR reads, yields one record per CDR3 protein. The profile shows about 610,000 distinct CDR3 sequences, roughly 14% of them singletons. With duration under 3 months, ophthalmopathy was active: Clinical Activity Score at least 3, NOSPECS at least 4. Each 10 ml fresh peripheral blood draw supplied the PBMCs. This clonotype was seen many times. Its antigen is as yet unknown. Study-wide results and limits: Most expanded thyroid clonotypes above 0.001 also appeared in blood.

Material for sequencing was blood. The chain combines TRBV6-5 with TRBJ2-5; D is uncertain. The clonotype originates from a woman aged 40-49 years with Graves' ophthalmopathy. CDR3 DNA sequence: TGTGCCAGCAGTTACTCTGACCCGTACCAAGAGACCCAGTACTTC. Its translation is CASSYSDPYQETQYF.